The 13 T cell receptor beta chains given below trace back to one sample, sequenced in a study of T cell responses to AZD1222 COVID-19 vaccine. Measured with immunoSEQ multiplex PCR; TCRdb has only the in-frame clones, and not every one. Here the sample spans 110,000 or so clones, about 89% being singletons. Here the sequenced sample was peripheral blood, taken on day 0 of AZD1222 vaccination. Every receptor here comes from an adult in good health.

This chain connects TRBV11-3 to TRBJ2-3; D assignment may be TRBD1 or TRBD2 (5 bases each). Trimming stripped 5 bases from V and 1 base from J, with 13 bases between. Germline CDR1 SGHNT, CDR2 YENEEA. The CDR3 totals 15 residues. The CDR3 sequence: CASSLGTGGTDTQYF. CDR3 DNA: TGTGCCAGCAGCCTCGGGACCGGGGGCACAGATACGCAGTATTTT.

This chain links TRBV9 with TRBJ1-1, with D uncertain. Germline V gene data show CDR1 as SGDLS and CDR2 as YYNGEE. CDR3 length equals 14 residues. The V end lost 3 bases, the J end lost 0 bases, and 9 bases lay between the germline ends. This CDR3 reads CASSARALNTEAFF. The DNA for the CDR3 is TGTGCCAGCAGCGCCCGGGCCTTGAACACTGAAGCTTTCTTT.

This clone has only a few counts. The rearrangement links TRBV6-5 to TRBJ1-6; 7 positions match TRBD1. V lost 6 bases and J lost 5; bases outside the gene matches: 7. In germline, CDR1 is MNHEY, CDR2 SVGAGI. There are 15 residues in the CDR3. The CDR3 DNA reads TGTGCCAGCAGGCGAGCGGGACAGAATAATTCACCCCTCCACTTT. Protein product: CASRRAGQNNSPLHF.

The CDR3 loop reads CASSLWSGIPSGGGTDTQYF. In DNA, the CDR3 is TGTGCCAGCAGTTTATGGAGCGGGATTCCGAGCGGGGGGGGCACAGATACGCAGTATTTT. The V and J genes are TRBV28 and TRBJ2-3, with 10 bases lining up with TRBD2. After removal of 0 bases from V and 1 base from J, the junction contained 13 bases not matched to a gene. The CDR3 is 20 residues long. Germline CDR1 reads MDHEN; CDR2 reads SYDVKM.

In regard to this clone: Other DNA sequences of this sample code for an identical CDR3. The chain carries TRBV6-1 and TRBJ1-5, with D maybe TRBD1 (5 bases). The CDR3 consists of 13 residues. Germline V gives CDR1 MNHNS, CDR2 SASEGT. V was shortened by 3 bases and J by 4 bases, with 7 bases between the two germline ends. CDR3 loop: CASSESGNQPQHF. For the CDR3, the DNA is TGTGCCAGCAGTGAGTCAGGGAATCAGCCCCAGCATTTT.

The chain couples TRBV28 to TRBJ1-6; unclear D gene. Germline CDR1 reads MDHEN; CDR2 reads SYDVKM. The CDR3 consists of 12 residues. V lost 3 bases to trimming and J lost 11 bases, with 8 bases between them. The CDR3 loop is CASSFSVAPLHF. CDR3 in DNA: TGTGCCAGCAGTTTTTCCGTGGCACCCCTCCACTTT.

The gene calls are TRBV12-3 or TRBV12-4 and TRBJ1-5; D remains ambiguous. CDR3 length: 13 amino acids. V gave up 3 bases and J gave up 8 bases, with 11 bases separating them. The CDR3, as DNA: TGTGCCAGCAGTTTGGAGGCGGCCAAGCCCCAGCATTTT. It specifies CASSLEAAKPQHF.

This clone was found once. The sample holds other DNA sequences that translate to the same CDR3. The V gene is TRBV9, the J gene TRBJ1-2, with D possibly TRBD1 on 6 matching bases. The V end lost 0 bases, the J end lost 4 bases, and 10 bases lay between the germline ends. The CDR3 is made up of 14 amino acids. Per the germline V gene, CDR1 is SGDLS and CDR2 is YYNGEE. The CDR3 DNA is TGTGCCAGCAGCGTAGATGGAGGGGGCTATGGCTACACCTTC. Its translation is CASSVDGGGYGYTF.

The V gene is TRBV6-4, the J gene TRBJ1-2, with no clear D. This CDR3 region has 14 residues. Trimming removed 0 bases at V and 11 bases at J, with 16 bases between. Germline V lookup: CDR1 MRHNA, CDR2 SNTAGT. Here the CDR3 reads CASSDSSAFTGYTF. The CDR3 DNA sequence: TGTGCCAGCAGTGACTCCTCAGCCTTCACGGGGTACACCTTC.

The chain uses TRBV20-1 and TRBJ1-4; no clear D gene. The CDR3 is made up of 17 amino acids. Per germline, CDR1 DFQATT and CDR2 SNEGSKA (reference sequence). The V end was cut by 3 bases, the J end by 3 bases, with 20 bases between. The CDR3 is CSASVVSAREANEKLFF. CDR3 nucleotide sequence: TGCAGTGCTAGTGTGGTCAGCGCGAGAGAGGCTAATGAAAAACTGTTTTTT.

The chain joins TRBV27 to TRBJ2-1; 12 nucleotides line up with TRBD2. The germline V gene encodes CDR1 MNHEY and CDR2 SMNVEV (reference sequence). The junction had 12 bases not matched to a gene; V was cut back by 2 bases and J by 7 bases. The CDR3 extends over 18 amino acids. CDR3 sequence: CASSLGSASGGARNEQFF. The DNA of the CDR3 is TGTGCCAGCAGTTTAGGATCGGCTAGCGGGGGGGCCAGGAATGAGCAGTTCTTC.

The chain is built from TRBV6-1 and TRBJ1-1, with D hard to call. CDR3 length: 16 amino acids. The V gene lost 4 bases and the J gene lost 0 bases, with 15 bases spanning the gap. The germline CDR1 and CDR2 sequences are MNHNS and SASEGT. As DNA, the CDR3 is TGTGCCAGCAGTGCCACACCGGGGAGAATGAACACTGAAGCTTTCTTT. It specifies CASSATPGRMNTEAFF.

A single count supports this clone. The chain recombines TRBV11-2 with TRBJ2-7, with a possible D match to TRBD2 (6 bases). Trimming pared 5 bases from V and 0 bases from J, leaving 14 bases between. This CDR3 region has 15 residues. Germline lookup yields CDR1 SGHAT and CDR2 FQNNGV. DNA for the CDR3: TGTGCCAGCAGCCTAACGGAGGGAATCTCCTACGAGCAGTACTTC. Amino acids: CASSLTEGISYEQYF.